The rows below give T cell receptor beta chains drawn from one sample of a study of a mutant IDH1 vaccine in newly diagnosed glioma. These receptors' antigens are unknown. Sequenced by immunoSEQ multiplex PCR; TCRdb stores in-frame clones only, minus some. The sample has roughly 74,000 clones, about 85% seen once; the top ten hold over 0.7%. Here the sequenced sample was PBMCs, taken from a glioma patient whose treatment included an IDH1 peptide vaccine. The receptors come from a woman between 50 and 59 years old with glioma. The CDR3 runs from the conserved cysteine through the conserved F or W. Each record gives: J gene, V gene, CDR3 protein.

>TRBJ1-5|TRBV5-1
CASSLTPNQPQHF
>TRBJ2-7|TRBV21-1
CASSRGLAGGREQYF
>TRBJ2-1|TRBV19
CASSIEYNEQFF
>TRBJ2-1|TRBV9
CASSVVSGEYNEQFF
>TRBJ1-1|TRBV27
CASSLSRVANTEAFF
>TRBJ2-1|TRBV4-2
CASSHPGEGEVGQFF
>TRBJ2-3|TRBV10-3
CAISPGGPTDTQYF
>TRBJ2-5|TRBV6-5
CASSYSRVQETQYF
>TRBJ2-2|TRBV10-3
CAISDSGLRPTGELFF
>TRBJ1-2|TRBV5-1
CASSLAGGRISYGYTF
>TRBJ1-4|TRBV5-4
CASSLGGDSNEKLFF
>TRBJ2-1|TRBV5-3
CARSLIPSRETSNEQFF
>TRBJ2-7|TRBV6-6
CASSSLGPRYEQYF
>TRBJ2-5|TRBV11-2
CASSLASGTGETQYF
>TRBJ2-4|TRBV2
CASSEGGQGYIQYF
>TRBJ1-1|TRBV7-9
CASSLSGQGHTEAFF
>TRBJ2-5|TRBV7-9
CASSITRASASEETQYF
>TRBJ2-7|TRBV6-5
CASSYRTTYEQYF
>TRBJ2-7|TRBV15
CATSPGGVREQYF
>TRBJ2-5|TRBV10-1
CASSPPGARASQETQYF
>TRBJ2-3|TRBV5-8
CASSLGERDTQYF
>TRBJ1-3|TRBV2
CASSEGARSGNTIYF
>TRBJ2-2|TRBV30
CAWRKTGTGVTGELFF
>TRBJ1-3|TRBV29-1
CSVQGASGNTIYF
>TRBJ1-6|TRBV2
CASQSIQGFSPLHF
>TRBJ2-2|TRBV30
CAWRGGTNTGELFF
>TRBJ2-1|TRBV29-1
CSVERLAGGGEQFF
>TRBJ1-1|TRBV10-2
CASRATSALHTEAFF
>TRBJ1-5|TRBV30
CAWSFQGGSNQPQHF
>TRBJ1-2|TRBV13
CASSDGDPDYGYTF
>TRBJ2-5|TRBV7-9
CASSLVGQGRETQYF
>TRBJ1-6|TRBV21-1
CASCMSAPLAFNSPLHF
>TRBJ2-1|TRBV10-3
CAISPASAYNEQFF
>TRBJ2-7|TRBV2
CASKEGGLLAAYEQYF
>TRBJ2-3|TRBV6-4
CASSDPTDTQYF
>TRBJ2-1|TRBV28
CASSRDNEQFF
>TRBJ1-5|TRBV6-5
CASSLDGGTPQHF
>TRBJ1-3|TRBV7-2
CASSPQSGTTGNTIYF